This paragraph covers one T cell receptor (beta chain) sequence. Measured with immunoSEQ multiplex PCR; TCRdb has only the in-frame clones, and not every one. Here the sample spans more than 350,000 clones, 70% to 90% being singletons. The data originate from a study of blood T cell repertoires in COVID-19. The CDR3 consists of 15 residues. Trimming removed 9 bases from V and 3 bases from J; junction bases left unmatched: 10. CDR1 is KGHDR and CDR2 is SFDVKD in the germline V gene. What was sequenced was peripheral blood. The sequence came from a woman in her 30s with COVID-19, enrolled during active disease. This chain links TRBV24-1 with TRBJ1-2; TRBD1 matches at 9 bases. The CDR3 DNA is TGTGCCACCTTAGGACAGGGGCGACCTTACTATGGCTACACCTTC. This codes for CATLGQGRPYYGYTF.